One sample yielded the 18 T cell receptor beta chains listed below, sequenced in a study of CD8 T cells in ankylosing spondylitis. TCRdb re-analysed the 5' RACE reads in MiXCR, keeping a single row per CDR3 protein. The sample includes about 240,000 distinct CDR3 sequences, approximately 9% of them seen just once. Sequences were obtained from blood, either unsorted or a sorted T cell fraction (not recorded which). All receptors derive from a male donor with ankylosing spondylitis or in good health (not recorded which).

This clonotype was found many times. V and J are TRBV5-1 and TRBJ2-1, with 10 bases aligning to TRBD2. Per germline, CDR1 SGHRS and CDR2 YFSETQ. V trimming: 2 bases; J trimming: 0 bases; junction bases outside the gene matches: 2. This CDR3 contains 16 residues. CDR3 coding DNA: TGCGCCAGCAGCTTCACTAGCGGGGCCTCCTACAATGAGCAGTTCTTC. Translation: CASSFTSGASYNEQFF.

The chain employs TRBV7-9 and TRBJ2-7, with no clear D. This CDR3 has 13 residues. Trimming left V 10 bases short and J 7 bases short, with 20 bases between. The germline CDR1 and CDR2 sequences are SEHNR and FQNEAQ (reference sequence). CDR3 DNA sequence: TGTGCCATGGGCCTGGGGATCCTCTGGGAGCAGTACTTC. This codes for CAMGLGILWEQYF. The entire variable domain, with the rest obtained from reference TRBV7-9 and TRBJ2-7, is as follows: DTGVSQNPRHKITKRGQNVTFRCDPISEHNRLYWYRQTLGQGPEFLTYFQNEAQLEKSRLLSDRFSAERPKGSFSTLEIQRTEQGDSAMYLCAMGLGILWEQYFGPGTRLTVT.

This clonotype was seen many times. The chain joins TRBV5-1 to TRBJ2-1; a weak D match, TRBD1 (6 bases). Trimming pared 0 bases from V and 8 bases from J, leaving 21 bases between. From germline, CDR1 is SGHRS and CDR2 YFSETQ. This CDR3 is built from 17 residues. CDR3 amino acids: CASSLEGIGNREDEQFF. The CDR3 DNA is TGCGCCAGCAGCTTGGAGGGTATCGGAAACAGGGAAGATGAGCAGTTCTTC.

The chain couples TRBV28 to TRBJ1-2, with TRBD1 matching 7 bases. Germline CDR1 reads MDHEN; CDR2 reads SYDVKM. V shed 2 bases, J shed 8 bases, and the junction held 8 bases outside the gene matches. The CDR3 runs to 14 residues. CDR3 residues: CASSLGQALRGYTF. CDR3 sequence (DNA): TGTGCCAGCAGTTTAGGACAGGCTCTAAGGGGCTACACCTTC.

Ten or more counts support this clonotype. The chain couples TRBV5-1 to TRBJ2-3; 7 bases align to TRBD2. CDR1 SGHRS and CDR2 YFSETQ come from the germline V gene. The CDR3 covers 16 residues. V lost 2 bases, J lost 2 bases, and 8 bases stayed unmatched. The CDR3 DNA follows: TGCGCCAGCAGCTTCCTCCGGGACTATTACACAGATACGCAGTATTTT. This sequence encodes CASSFLRDYYTDTQYF.

The chain carries TRBV10-3 and TRBJ2-1; tentative D call: TRBD1 (6 bases). The germline CDR1 and CDR2 sequences are ENHRY and SYGVKD. Trimming stripped 6 bases from V and 4 bases from J, with 16 bases between. The CDR3 totals 15 residues. The CDR3, as DNA: TGTGCCATCAGGGCTACAGGGAACTTTTACAATGAGCAGTTCTTC. As protein: CAIRATGNFYNEQFF.

Many counts were recorded for this clonotype. The chain has TRBV6-5 and TRBJ1-5; D call uncertain. Per germline, CDR1 MNHEY and CDR2 SVGAGI. Trimming removed 8 bases from V and 3 bases from J, with 8 bases in between. This CDR3 spans 12 amino acids. The CDR3 nucleotides are TGTGCCAGCTCGGGCCCCAATCAGCCCCAGCATTTT. Translation gives CASSGPNQPQHF.

This clonotype was seen repeatedly, ten times or more. The V gene is TRBV10-3, the J gene TRBJ2-7; 7 nucleotides line up with TRBD1. Germline V CDR1 and CDR2: ENHRY, SYGVKD. The CDR3 loop spans 15 amino acids. V gave up 3 bases and J gave up 5 bases; unmatched junction bases: 10. CDR3 region: CAISDSRDRAHEQYF. CDR3 bases: TGTGCCATCAGTGACTCCAGAGACAGGGCCCACGAGCAGTACTTC.

This clonotype was observed at least ten times. CDR3 sequence reads: CASSHSISGPGFDEQFF. DNA for the CDR3: TGTGCCAGCAGCCATTCAATCTCAGGGCCGGGTTTTGATGAGCAGTTCTTC. This sequence joins TRBV5-4 and TRBJ2-1, with D perhaps matching TRBD1 (5 bases). Deletions cut 4 bases from V and 8 bases from J, with 25 bases between. The CDR3 extends over 17 amino acids. Germline-derived CDR1 and CDR2 are SGHNT and YYREEE (reference sequence).

About this clonotype itself: The CDR3 does not end in the conserved phenylalanine or tryptophan, so this is likely a read error. The chain is built from TRBV29-1 and TRBJ2-7; 7 nucleotides match TRBD2. Trimming at V came to 7 bases and at J to 2 bases, leaving 5 bases not matched to a gene. There are 12 residues in the CDR3. From germline, CDR1 is SQVTM and CDR2 ANQGSEA. The CDR3 DNA reads as TGCAGCGCGGGGGGACCTACCTACGAGCAGTACTAC. It translates to CSAGGPTYEQYY.

Turning to this clonotype: A read error is possible here, since a much larger clone lies one base away. V and J are TRBV15 and TRBJ1-4; possibly TRBD1 for D (6 bases). Germline CDR1 and CDR2: LNHNV and YYDKDF (reference sequence). CDR3 length equals 16 residues. CDR3 protein: CATSRDQGTTNGKLFF. DNA of the CDR3: TGTGCCACCAGCAGAGACCAGGGGACAACTAATGGAAAACTGTTTTTT.

This clonotype has a count of ten or more. V gene TRBV5-1 combines with J gene TRBJ1-4, with 8 nucleotides matching TRBD1. The CDR3 consists of 13 residues. CDR1 is SGHRS, CDR2 YFSETQ, per germline. The ends lost 4 bases at V and 8 bases at J; junction bases unmatched: 4. CDR3 DNA: TGCGCCAGCAGCACCGGACAGGGAGAAAAACTGTTTTTT. Translated: CASSTGQGEKLFF.

This clonotype was seen at least ten times. The rearrangement joins TRBV20-1 to TRBJ1-5, with D perhaps matching TRBD1 (6 bases). CDR1 is DFQATT, CDR2 SNEGSKA, per germline (reference sequence). V lost 0 bases and J lost 1, with 10 bases in between. The CDR3 is made up of 15 amino acids. The CDR3 bases are TGCAGTGCTAGAGATGGGGGCACCAGCAATCAGCCCCAGCATTTT. Translating gives CSARDGGTSNQPQHF.

Note on this clonotype: This may arise from a read error, as a much more abundant clone is one base away. V usage is TRBV3-1 and J usage is TRBJ2-5; 9 bases map to TRBD2. Germline V gene sequence: CDR1 LGHDT, CDR2 YNNKEL (reference sequence). The CDR3 extends over 15 amino acids. This CDR3 is CAGSHASGTKETQYF. The DNA for the CDR3 is TGTGCCGGCAGCCACGCTAGCGGGACAAAAGAGACCCAGTACTTC.

The V gene is TRBV5-6, the J gene TRBJ2-3; TRBD2 aligns across 9 bases. The V gene's germline CDR1 is SGHDT and CDR2 YYEEEE. Trimming at V came to 0 bases and at J to 0 bases, leaving 2 bases not matched to a gene. The CDR3 has 16 residues. Written as DNA, the CDR3 is TGTGCCAGCAGCTTGGGGACTAGCGTTAGCACAGATACGCAGTATTTT. Protein sequence: CASSLGTSVSTDTQYF. The full variable domain, rest sourced from reference TRBV5-6 and TRBJ2-3, is DAGVTQSPTHLIKTRGQQVTLRCSPKSGHDTVSWYQQALGQGPQFIFQYYEEEERQRGNFPDRFSGHQFPNYSSELNVNALLLGDSALYLCASSLGTSVSTDTQYFGPGTRLTVL.

V and J are TRBV12-3 or TRBV12-4 and TRBJ1-2; 8 nucleotides agree with TRBD1. The J segment lost 4 bases and the V segment lost 2 bases, leaving 6 bases of the junction unmatched. CDR3 size: 15 residues. The DNA of the CDR3 is TGTGCCAGCAGTTTATCAGGGGGCGGTATCTATGGCTACACCTTC. Amino acids: CASSLSGGGIYGYTF.

This clonotype was seen at least ten times. The V call is TRBV19, the J call TRBJ1-2; D uncertain. CDR1 LNHDA and CDR2 SQIVND come from the germline V gene (reference sequence). V lost 1 base and J 8 bases, leaving 14 bases between the germline ends. This CDR3 has 14 amino acids. The CDR3 coding sequence is TGTGCCAGTAGTATAGGGGAGGGAAAGGTGGGCTACACCTTC. Its translation is CASSIGEGKVGYTF.

This clonotype was detected ten times or more. The J gene is TRBJ2-3, the V gene TRBV7-3; tentative D call: TRBD2 (5 bases). Germline V gene lookup returns CDR1 SGHTA and CDR2 FQGTGA. The V end was cut by 1 base, the J end by 0 bases, with 8 bases between. The CDR3 runs 15 residues. This chain's CDR3 is CASSLRTASTDTQYF. The CDR3 DNA follows: TGTGCCAGCAGCTTAAGGACTGCTAGCACAGATACGCAGTATTTT.